The present T cell receptor beta chain was sequenced within a study of blood T cell repertoires in COVID-19. The germline V gene has CDR1 MNHEY and CDR2 SVGEGT. The CDR3 spans 16 residues. Trimming at V came to 2 bases and at J to 6 bases, leaving 9 bases not matched to a gene. Methods used by the authors: Amplification of reference gene primers was used by the study to estimate nucleated cell counts. The protocol was immunoSEQ multiplex PCR, while the TCRdb copy is restricted to in-frame clones and leaves out a portion. The V and J calls and clone size come from that table; D and trimming were worked out from the DNA. The profile shows approximately 68,000 clones, approximately 84% of them singletons.

The source of this sequence is a man aged 65 to 85 with active or convalescent COVID-19. The chain joins TRBV6-2 or TRBV6-3 to TRBJ1-1, with TRBD1 identical over 10 bases. Sequencing was performed on peripheral blood. The CDR3 sequence is CASSYGQGGRGAEAFF. The CDR3 nucleotides are TGTGCCAGCAGTTACGGACAGGGGGGACGCGGCGCTGAAGCTTTCTTT.